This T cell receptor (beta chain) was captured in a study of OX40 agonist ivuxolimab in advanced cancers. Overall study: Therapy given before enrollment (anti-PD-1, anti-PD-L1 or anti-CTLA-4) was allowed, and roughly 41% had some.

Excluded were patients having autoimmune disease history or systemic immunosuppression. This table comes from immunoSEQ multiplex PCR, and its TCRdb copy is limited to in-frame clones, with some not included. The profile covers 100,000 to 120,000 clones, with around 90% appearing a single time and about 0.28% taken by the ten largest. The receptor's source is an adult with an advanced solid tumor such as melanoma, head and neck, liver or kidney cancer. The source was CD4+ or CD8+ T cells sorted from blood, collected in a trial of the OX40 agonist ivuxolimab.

The CDR3 nucleotides read TGTGCCAGTAGTATAGGTGGGGAATTCGGCTACGAGCAGTACTTC. It yields the protein CASSIGGEFGYEQYF. V gene TRBV19 combines with J gene TRBJ2-7; D remains unclear. Germline V gene lookup returns CDR1 LNHDA and CDR2 SQIVND (reference sequence). The length of the CDR3 is 15 residues. The ends were cut back, 1 base at V and 3 bases at J, with 13 bases in the middle.